This TCR beta chain was obtained from a study of blood T cells in healthy people across ages. With a J-beta primer mix and a sample-barcoded 5' primer, a second PCR ran roughly 6 to 12 cycles. Via MiXCR, TCRdb re-called the 5' RACE reads, giving one row per CDR3 protein. The sample has approximately 770,000 distinct CDR3 sequences; roughly 60% are singletons. V lost 4 bases, J lost 0 bases, and 5 bases stayed unmatched. This CDR3 has 15 amino acids. The germline V gene has CDR1 SGHRS and CDR2 YFSETQ. The chain has TRBV5-1 and TRBJ2-5; 8 nucleotides match TRBD2. The TCR sequence derives from a man aged 30-40 years in good health. Specimen: blood. The CDR3 loop reads CASSVDSGDQETQYF. As DNA, the CDR3 is TGCGCCAGCAGCGTGGATAGCGGGGACCAAGAGACCCAGTACTTC.